This section outlines one TCR beta chain sequence together with its context. With a much larger clone just one base away, this may be a read error. The missing conserved phenylalanine or tryptophan at the end of this CDR3 makes a read error likely. Constant-region reverse primers amplified full-length variable regions, followed by semi-nested Nested Universal Primer A PCR. TCRdb reprocessed the 5' RACE reads via MiXCR and lists one record per CDR3 protein. This sample has under 65,000 distinct CDR3 sequences; around 21% occur once, and the top ten carry around 3.2%. Treg sorting used a CD4+CD25+CD127-/low gate. CDR1 is SGHNT, CDR2 YENEEA, per germline. This CDR3 is built from 15 residues. With V trimmed by 5 bases and J by 2 bases, 4 bases remained unmatched.

Sequencing used tumor-infiltrating Tregs sorted from the breast tumor. The TCR sequence derives from a female donor with breast cancer. V gene TRBV11-3 combines with J gene TRBJ2-3, with 10 bases fitting TRBD2. CDR3 in DNA: TGTGCCAGCAGCCCTAGCGGGGGCCACACAGATACGCAGTATTCT. It specifies CASSPSGGHTDTQYS.